A single sample is the source of the 25 T cell receptor beta chains below, sequenced in a study of OX40 agonist ivuxolimab in advanced cancers. Profiling relied on immunoSEQ multiplex PCR, and the TCRdb table lists in-frame clones only, not all of them. The profile shows tens of thousands of clones, 85% to 90% of them singletons. The sequences come from CD4+ or CD8+ T cells sorted from blood, collected in a trial of the OX40 agonist ivuxolimab. These receptors were collected from an adult with an advanced solid tumor such as melanoma, head and neck, liver or kidney cancer.

V gene TRBV5-5 combines with J gene TRBJ2-5; 7 bases line up with TRBD1. The V segment lost 1 base and the J segment 5 bases; nucleotides outside the gene matches: 5. CDR3 length: 14 residues. Per the germline V gene, CDR1 is SGHKS and CDR2 is YYEKEE (reference sequence). The CDR3 loop is CASSLTGDWETQYF. The CDR3 region has the DNA TGTGCCAGCAGCTTGACAGGGGATTGGGAGACCCAGTACTTC.

This clone was counted once. This chain links TRBV18 with TRBJ2-1, with 11 positions matching TRBD2. Losses at the gene ends were 3 bases for V and 11 bases for J; bases not matched to a gene: 9. Germline-derived CDR1 and CDR2 are KGHSH and LQKENI. There are 15 residues in the CDR3. The CDR3 sequence: CASSPTPTSGGKQFF. CDR3 sequence (DNA): TGTGCCAGCTCACCGACACCTACTAGCGGGGGCAAGCAGTTCTTC.

The chain links TRBV19 to TRBJ1-4; no clear D gene. CDR3 length: 14 residues. CDR1 LNHDA and CDR2 SQIVND come from the germline V gene (reference sequence). Trimming shortened V by 6 bases and J by 7 bases, and 15 bases separated the two germline ends. CDR3 nucleotide sequence: TGTGCCAGTAGCCGTGGCAGCGAAATTGAAAAACTGTTTTTT. Its protein is CASSRGSEIEKLFF.

The J gene is TRBJ1-1, the V gene TRBV29-1, with D uncertain. The V end was cut by 8 bases, the J end by 4 bases, with 17 bases between. Germline V CDR1 and CDR2: SQVTM, ANQGSEA. This CDR3 region has 13 residues. The CDR3 here is CSSEVQGPTEAFF. The DNA for the CDR3 is TGCAGCTCCGAGGTACAAGGGCCCACTGAAGCTTTCTTT.

The rearrangement links TRBV4-2 to TRBJ2-7, with D hard to call. CDR1 and CDR2 (germline): LGHNA, YNFKEQ. This CDR3 contains 13 residues. The ends were cut back, 1 base at V and 2 bases at J, with 6 bases in the middle. DNA of the CDR3: TGTGCCAGCAGCCAAGGGGAAACCTACGAGCAGTACTTC. It specifies CASSQGETYEQYF.

The V and J genes are TRBV29-1 and TRBJ2-1; TRBD1 matches at 7 bases. The CDR3 totals 13 residues. Germline CDR1 reads SQVTM; CDR2 reads ANQGSEA. The DNA for the CDR3 is TGCACCCTCCGACAGGGTACGGGCGGTGAGCAGTTCTTC. Residues: CTLRQGTGGEQFF.

The chain joins TRBV1 to TRBJ2-7; the DNA was not used to check the table's D call, TRBD1. TRBV1 is labeled a pseudogene. The CDR3 is 14 residues long. The CDR3 region has the DNA TGCACCAGCAGCCAATCGATCGGGACAAACGAGCAGTACTTC. It translates to CTSSQSIGTNEQYF.

The J gene is TRBJ1-2, the V gene TRBV28; maybe TRBD1 (5 bases). Trimming pared 2 bases from V and 3 bases from J, leaving 10 bases between. The CDR3 extends over 14 amino acids. Germline assignment: CDR1 MDHEN and CDR2 SYDVKM. CDR3: CASSLGQGYYGYTF. In DNA, the CDR3 is TGTGCCAGCAGTTTAGGTCAGGGATACTATGGCTACACCTTC.

V and J are TRBV7-8 and TRBJ2-3, with D maybe TRBD2 (6 bases). The germline V gene encodes CDR1 SGHVS and CDR2 FQNEAQ. The CDR3 is 18 residues long. Trimming shortened V by 1 base and J by 0 bases, and 17 bases separated the two germline ends. The CDR3: CASSLVGGSGSSTDTQYF. Written as DNA, the CDR3 is TGTGCCAGCAGCTTAGTTGGTGGTAGCGGTTCTAGCACAGATACGCAGTATTTT.

The J gene is TRBJ1-5, the V gene TRBV19, with a weak D call TRBD1 (5 bases). This CDR3 has 17 residues. The ends were cut back, 8 bases at V and 4 bases at J, with 24 bases in the middle. The germline V gene has CDR1 LNHDA and CDR2 SQIVND (reference sequence). CDR3 region: CASFPRRDRVLNQPQHF. The CDR3 nucleotides read TGTGCCAGTTTTCCCCGACGGGACCGAGTCCTAAATCAGCCCCAGCATTTT.

This chain joins TRBV5-1 and TRBJ1-2; TRBD1 might be the D (6 bases). V dropped 4 bases and J dropped 2 bases, with 15 bases sitting between them. Germline V CDR1 and CDR2: SGHRS, YFSETQ. This CDR3 is built from 15 residues. DNA of the CDR3: TGCGCCAGCAGCCCTATGGCGACAGGAAACTATGGCTACACCTTC. This translates into CASSPMATGNYGYTF. Drawing the rest from reference TRBV5-1 and TRBJ1-2, the complete variable domain is KAGVTQTPRYLIKTRGQQVTLSCSPISGHRSVSWYQQTPGQGLQFLFEYFSETQRNKGNFPGRFSGRQFSNSRSEMNVSTLELGDSALYLCASSPMATGNYGYTFGSGTRLTVV.

The rearrangement uses TRBV19 and TRBJ1-2; tentatively, D is TRBD1 (5 bases). Germline V gene sequence: CDR1 LNHDA, CDR2 SQIVND (reference sequence). The CDR3 is 14 amino acids. V was clipped by 6 bases and J by 0 bases, with 11 bases between them. The CDR3 region has the DNA TGTGCCAGTAGCGGGACTGCTGCTAACTATGGCTACACCTTC. Translated: CASSGTAANYGYTF.

The chain is built from TRBV7-3 and TRBJ2-1, with D perhaps TRBD2 (6 bases). Trimming left V 2 bases short and J 9 bases short, with 11 bases between. CDR3 length: 13 amino acids. Germline CDR1 and CDR2: SGHTA and FQGTGA. CDR3 in amino acids: CASSLYGSGEQFF. CDR3 sequence (DNA): TGTGCCAGCAGCTTATACGGGAGTGGTGAGCAGTTCTTC.

J is TRBJ1-1 and V is TRBV19; 9 bases are shared with TRBD1. This CDR3 is 15 amino acids long. Germline V gene sequence: CDR1 LNHDA, CDR2 SQIVND (reference sequence). J lost 0 bases, V lost 10 bases, and 9 bases had no gene match. The CDR3 is CATGQGMGMNTEAFF. For the CDR3, the DNA is TGTGCCACCGGACAGGGGATGGGCATGAACACTGAAGCTTTCTTT.

The J gene is TRBJ1-3, the V gene TRBV5-1; the D gene is possibly TRBD1 (5 bases). Looked up from germline, CDR1 is SGHRS and CDR2 is YFSETQ. The CDR3 loop spans 14 amino acids. V shed 4 bases and J shed 4 bases, with 12 bases lying between them. Here the CDR3 reads CASSAQGYGNTIYF. DNA for the CDR3: TGCGCCAGCAGCGCCCAGGGTTACGGAAACACCATATATTTT.

V and J are TRBV6-4 and TRBJ1-1, with TRBD1 matching 11 bases. The CDR3 extends over 15 amino acids. The germline V gene encodes CDR1 MRHNA and CDR2 SNTAGT. After removal of 3 bases from V and 5 bases from J, the junction contained 5 bases not matched to a gene. CDR3 DNA: TGTGCCAGCAGTGAAACAGGACAGGGGGCGACTGAAGCTTTCTTT. Amino acids: CASSETGQGATEAFF.

The chain has TRBV29-1 and TRBJ1-1; TRBD1 matches 8 bases. The trim removed 5 bases at V and 3 bases at J, leaving 2 bases unmatched. The CDR3 sequence is 12 residues long. CDR1 is SQVTM and CDR2 is ANQGSEA in the germline V gene. The CDR3 DNA reads as TGCAGCGTTCGGACAGGGCACACTGAAGCTTTCTTT. Translating it yields CSVRTGHTEAFF.

V and J are TRBV5-1 and TRBJ2-3, with D unresolved. This CDR3 is built from 14 residues. The germline gives CDR1 SGHRS, CDR2 YFSETQ. Deletions cut 4 bases from V and 2 bases from J, with 11 bases between. The CDR3 here is CASSPNPVTDTQYF. Written as DNA, the CDR3 is TGCGCCAGCAGCCCCAACCCAGTCACAGATACGCAGTATTTT. Full variable domain (outside the CDR3, taken from reference TRBV5-1 and TRBJ2-3): KAGVTQTPRYLIKTRGQQVTLSCSPISGHRSVSWYQQTPGQGLQFLFEYFSETQRNKGNFPGRFSGRQFSNSRSEMNVSTLELGDSALYLCASSPNPVTDTQYFGPGTRLTVL.

The chain recombines TRBV7-9 with TRBJ2-7; D unresolved. There are 13 residues in the CDR3. The V gene lost 6 bases and the J gene lost 3 bases, with 12 bases spanning the gap. Germline loops: CDR1 SEHNR, CDR2 FQNEAQ (reference sequence). The CDR3 DNA is TGTGCCAGCAGGTCCGTAAGTGTCTACGAGCAGTACTTC. It is translated as CASRSVSVYEQYF. Based on the CDR3 plus reference TRBV7-9 and TRBJ2-7, the full variable domain is DTGVSQNPRHKITKRGQNVTFRCDPISEHNRLYWYRQTLGQGPEFLTYFQNEAQLEKSRLLSDRFSAERPKGSFSTLEIQRTEQGDSAMYLCASRSVSVYEQYFGPGTRLTVT.

The chain joins TRBV30 to TRBJ2-2; TRBD2 aligns across 8 bases. Germline lookup yields CDR1 GTSNPN and CDR2 SVGIG (reference sequence). V gave up 3 bases and J gave up 7 bases; unmatched junction bases: 4. The CDR3 loop spans 13 amino acids. CDR3: CAWRGGRIGELFF. As DNA, the CDR3 is TGTGCCTGGAGGGGCGGGAGGATCGGGGAGCTGTTTTTT.

The chain joins TRBV2 to TRBJ2-7; 9 nucleotides agree with TRBD2. Germline CDR1 SNHLY, CDR2 FYNNEI. The CDR3 loop spans 12 amino acids. V trimming: 4 bases; J trimming: 7 bases; junction bases outside the gene matches: 2. CDR3 sequence reads: CASSGTSEEQYF. CDR3 nucleotide sequence: TGTGCCAGCAGTGGGACTAGCGAAGAGCAGTACTTC.

The CDR3 here is CASSEGQSSGNTIYF. CDR3 sequence (DNA): TGTGCCAGCAGCGAAGGACAGAGCTCTGGAAACACCATATATTTT. The genes are TRBV7-9 and TRBJ1-3, with TRBD1 as a possible D gene (6 bases). Per the germline V gene, CDR1 is SEHNR and CDR2 is FQNEAQ (reference sequence). The V gene lost 5 bases and the J gene lost 0 bases, with 11 bases spanning the gap. The length of the CDR3 is 15 residues.

This rearrangement joins TRBV13 to TRBJ2-3, with a possible D match to TRBD2 (5 bases). CDR1 and CDR2 (germline): PRHDT, FYEKMQ (reference sequence). The CDR3 loop spans 15 amino acids. V shed 4 bases and J shed 4 bases, with 15 bases lying between them. CDR3 region: CASSSPGSRADTQYF. CDR3 sequence (DNA): TGTGCCAGCAGCTCCCCGGGGTCTCGGGCAGATACGCAGTATTTT. Drawing the rest from reference TRBV13 and TRBJ2-3, the complete variable domain is AAGVIQSPRHLIKEKRETATLKCYPIPRHDTVYWYQQGPGQDPQFLISFYEKMQSDKGSIPDRFSAQQFSDYHSELNMSSLELGDSALYFCASSSPGSRADTQYFGPGTRLTVL.

The gene calls are TRBV10-3 and TRBJ1-4; no clear D. Trimming removed 10 bases from V and 5 bases from J, with 14 bases in between. Germline lookup yields CDR1 ENHRY and CDR2 SYGVKD. This CDR3 is built from 13 residues. Here the CDR3 DNA reads TGTGCCAGCATGACCGACGCCAATGAAAAACTGTTTTTT. As protein: CASMTDANEKLFF.

This rearrangement joins TRBV4-1 to TRBJ1-3; D ambiguous. The germline V gene has CDR1 MGHRA and CDR2 YSYEKL. V was clipped by 0 bases and J by 8 bases, with 11 bases between them. CDR3 length: 14 amino acids. The CDR3 DNA is TGCGCCAGCAGCCAAGATCTAGGCCGGGACACCATATATTTT. Translation gives CASSQDLGRDTIYF.